This entry is about one T cell receptor (beta chain). What it binds is unknown. Primers included in the PCR were 60 Vbeta and 13 Jbeta primers. The protocol was immunoSEQ multiplex PCR, while the TCRdb copy is restricted to in-frame clones and leaves out a portion. The sample records 140,000 to 150,000 clones, nearly 80% being singletons. This entry comes from a study of cytomegalovirus exposure and HLA in healthy donors. Study-wide results and caveats: A later analysis found that most CMV-associated TCR beta chains appeared HLA-restricted. Productive status was seen about 90% or about 30% of the time for most TCR beta V segments in an earlier analysis. TCR sequences were mostly rare, though some public TCRs occurred in many donors.

The CDR3 covers 13 residues. With 2 bases clipped from V and 4 bases from J, the junction kept 3 bases outside the gene matches. In germline, CDR1 is SQVTM, CDR2 ANQGSEA. The chain links TRBV29-1 to TRBJ2-3; 7 nucleotides match TRBD2. Sequencing was done on a sample of PBMCs. This clonotype was obtained from a woman under 40 in good health and CMV-seronegative. CDR3 in DNA: TGCAGCGTTGAATCTGGGGGGGCAGATACGCAGTATTTT. Its translation is CSVESGGADTQYF.